The following is a T cell receptor beta chain sequence with its context. Healthy individuals who donated bone marrow served as the donors. Primers included in the PCR were 60 Vbeta and 13 Jbeta primers. Sequencing used immunoSEQ multiplex PCR; TCRdb keeps in-frame clones, though not all of them. The sample holds 100,000 to 150,000 clones; around three quarters are singletons and the top ten take approximately 1.3%. The V gene's germline CDR1 is SEHNR and CDR2 FQNEAQ (reference sequence). The CDR3 totals 16 residues. V shed 1 base and J 6 bases; nucleotides not matched to a gene: 7. This sample was taken from a study of cytomegalovirus exposure and HLA in healthy donors.

This rearrangement joins TRBV7-9 to TRBJ2-1; 9 nucleotides line up with TRBD2. Specimen: PBMCs. This TCR came from a female donor in good health and CMV-seronegative. CDR3 amino acids: CASSLEVSGRRNEQFF. CDR3 sequence (DNA): TGTGCCAGCAGCTTAGAAGTTAGCGGGAGACGCAATGAGCAGTTCTTC.